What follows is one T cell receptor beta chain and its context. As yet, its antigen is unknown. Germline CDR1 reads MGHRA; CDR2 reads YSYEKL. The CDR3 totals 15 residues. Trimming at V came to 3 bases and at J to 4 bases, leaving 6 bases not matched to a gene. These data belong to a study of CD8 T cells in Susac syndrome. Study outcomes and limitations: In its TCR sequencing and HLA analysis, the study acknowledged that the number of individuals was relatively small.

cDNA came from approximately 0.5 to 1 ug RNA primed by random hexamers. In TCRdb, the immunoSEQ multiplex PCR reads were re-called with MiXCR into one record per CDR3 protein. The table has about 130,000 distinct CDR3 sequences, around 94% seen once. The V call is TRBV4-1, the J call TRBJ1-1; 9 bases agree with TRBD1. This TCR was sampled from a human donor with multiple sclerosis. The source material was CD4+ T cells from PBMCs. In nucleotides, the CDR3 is TGCGCCAGCAGCCACCCCGGGACAGGGACCACTGAAGCTTTCTTT. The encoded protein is CASSHPGTGTTEAFF.